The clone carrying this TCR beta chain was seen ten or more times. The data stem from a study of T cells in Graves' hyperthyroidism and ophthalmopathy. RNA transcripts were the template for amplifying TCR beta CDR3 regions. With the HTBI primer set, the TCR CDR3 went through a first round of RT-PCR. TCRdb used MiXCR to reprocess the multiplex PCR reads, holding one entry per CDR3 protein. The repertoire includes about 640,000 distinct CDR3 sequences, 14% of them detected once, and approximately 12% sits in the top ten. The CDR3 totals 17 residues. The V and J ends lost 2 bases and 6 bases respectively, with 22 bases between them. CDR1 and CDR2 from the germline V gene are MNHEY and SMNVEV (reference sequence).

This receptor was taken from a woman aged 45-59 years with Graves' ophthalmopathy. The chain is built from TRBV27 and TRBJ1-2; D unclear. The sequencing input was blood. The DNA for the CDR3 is TGTGCCAGCAGTTTAACTCAGGCAGGAGGTACTTTAGATGGCTACACCTTC. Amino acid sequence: CASSLTQAGGTLDGYTF.